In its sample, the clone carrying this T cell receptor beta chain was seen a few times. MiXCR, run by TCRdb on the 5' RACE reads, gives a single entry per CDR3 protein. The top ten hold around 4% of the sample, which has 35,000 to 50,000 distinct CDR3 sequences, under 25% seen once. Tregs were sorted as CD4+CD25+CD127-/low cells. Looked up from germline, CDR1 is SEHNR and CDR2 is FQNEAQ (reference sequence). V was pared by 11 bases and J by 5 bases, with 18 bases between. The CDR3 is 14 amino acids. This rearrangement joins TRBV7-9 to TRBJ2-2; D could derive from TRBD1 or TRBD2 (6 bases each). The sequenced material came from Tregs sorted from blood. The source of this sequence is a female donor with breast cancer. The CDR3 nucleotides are TGTGCCTCGGGGGCCGGGTCAGGAACCGGGGAGCTGTTTTTT. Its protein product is CASGAGSGTGELFF.